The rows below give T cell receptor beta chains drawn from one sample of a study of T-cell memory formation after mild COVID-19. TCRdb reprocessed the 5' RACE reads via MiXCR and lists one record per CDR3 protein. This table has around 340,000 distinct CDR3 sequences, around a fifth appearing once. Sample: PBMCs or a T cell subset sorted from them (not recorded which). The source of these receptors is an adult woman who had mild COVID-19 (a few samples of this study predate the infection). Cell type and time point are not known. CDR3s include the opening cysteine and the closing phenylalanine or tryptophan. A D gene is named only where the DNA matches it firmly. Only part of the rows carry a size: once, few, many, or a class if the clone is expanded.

TGTGCCAGCAGCCGACAGCCCGGGGAGCTGTTTTTT,CASSRQPGELFF,.,TRBV25-1,.,TRBJ2-2
TGTGCCAGCAGCTCCGGGAATAACTATGGCTACACCTTC,CASSSGNNYGYTF,.,TRBV6-2/TRBV6-3,.,TRBJ1-2
TGTGCCAGCAGCCTACCGGGACTAGCCGTCCGTGGGACCCAGTACTTC,CASSLPGLAVRGTQYF,.,TRBV7-2,TRBD2,TRBJ2-5
TGCGCCAGCAGCTTGGGGATTATCTCCTACGAGCAGTACTTC,CASSLGIISYEQYF,.,TRBV5-1,.,TRBJ2-7
TGTGCCAGCTCACCACAGAGGGACAGGGGCTCGTACGAGCAGTACTTC,CASSPQRDRGSYEQYF,few,TRBV18,TRBD1,TRBJ2-7
TGTGCCAGCAGCGATCCGGGACAGGGCTACGAGCAGTACTTC,CASSDPGQGYEQYF,.,TRBV16,TRBD1,TRBJ2-7
TGTGCCAGCAGCCCCGACAGGCGTGGGGACGCTTTCTTT,CASSPDRRGDAFF,few,TRBV6-2/TRBV6-3,.,TRBJ1-1
TGTGCCAGCAGCTCTACGGGACACGGGGCGGTGGATGGCTACACCTTC,CASSSTGHGAVDGYTF,.,TRBV5-4,.,TRBJ1-2
TGTGCCAGCAGCTTAGCCGCAGCGAACACCGGGGAGCTGTTTTTT,CASSLAAANTGELFF,few,TRBV7-9,.,TRBJ2-2
TGTGCCAGCAGCTTGGCCGGCGGGGGGATCCAAGAGACCCAGTACTTC,CASSLAGGGIQETQYF,few,TRBV5-6,TRBD2,TRBJ2-5
TGTGCCAGCAGTTTATCACTAGCTCCCGCCGTCGATGAGCAGTTCTTC,CASSLSLAPAVDEQFF,few,TRBV27,.,TRBJ2-1